This T cell receptor (beta chain) comes out of a study of cytomegalovirus exposure and HLA in healthy donors. Comment on this clone: Its antigen is unidentified.

Study-wide results and limits: Presence/absence analyses assumed roughly uniform sequencing depth across donors, which may not hold.

Between the trimmed V and J ends, which lost 4 bases and 0 bases, there was a span of 19 bases. Germline CDR1 and CDR2: LGHNA and YNFKEQ. The CDR3 length is 18 residues. The PCR employed 60 Vbeta primers together with 13 Jbeta primers. Assay used: immunoSEQ multiplex PCR; TCRdb lists only in-frame clones, some missing. The sample has 110,000 to 150,000 clones; approximately 84% are singletons. The sequence was collected from a woman aged 55-75 years in good health and CMV-seropositive. Sequences were obtained from PBMCs. The chain couples TRBV4-2 to TRBJ2-1; a possible D gene is TRBD1 (5 bases). The CDR3 sequence is CASSPRPLGPDSYNEQFF. DNA for the CDR3: TGTGCCAGCAGCCCGCGCCCCTTGGGGCCGGACTCCTACAATGAGCAGTTCTTC.